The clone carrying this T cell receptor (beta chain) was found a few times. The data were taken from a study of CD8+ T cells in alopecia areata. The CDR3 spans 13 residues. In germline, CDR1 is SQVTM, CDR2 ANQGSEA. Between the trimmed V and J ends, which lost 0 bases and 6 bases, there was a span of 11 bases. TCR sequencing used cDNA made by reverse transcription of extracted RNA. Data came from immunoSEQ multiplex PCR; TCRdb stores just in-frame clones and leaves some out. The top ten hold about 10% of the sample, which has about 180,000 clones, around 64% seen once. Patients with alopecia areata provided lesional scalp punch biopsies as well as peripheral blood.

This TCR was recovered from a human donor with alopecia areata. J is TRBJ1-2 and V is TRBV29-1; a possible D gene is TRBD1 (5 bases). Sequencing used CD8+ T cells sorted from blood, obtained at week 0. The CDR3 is CSVEDRPTDGYTF. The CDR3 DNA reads TGCAGCGTTGAAGATCGTCCGACAGATGGCTACACCTTC.